This T cell receptor (beta chain) came from a study of chemoradiotherapy in HPV16-positive cancers. The CDR3 region is 15 residues in length, termini included. Germline loops: CDR1 SGHTA, CDR2 FQGNSA. Generated by immunoSEQ multiplex PCR, the TCRdb table keeps only in-frame clones and is missing some. This table has about 5,000 clones, approximately 86% appearing once. Repeated repertoire sampling spanned the course of chemoradiotherapy. Comment on this clone: It is unclear where the CDR3 begins or ends on the DNA, so no DNA is shown, and the CDR3 is as TCRdb lists it. Other DNA sequences in this sample translate to the same CDR3.

The receptor was isolated from a human donor with HPV-associated anogenital cancer. The chain recombines TRBV7-2 with TRBJ1-3; no check of the table's D call, TRBD1, against the DNA was made. The sample was blood, taken from a patient who underwent chemoradiotherapy. The CDR3 sequence: CASSLVWGSGNTIYF.